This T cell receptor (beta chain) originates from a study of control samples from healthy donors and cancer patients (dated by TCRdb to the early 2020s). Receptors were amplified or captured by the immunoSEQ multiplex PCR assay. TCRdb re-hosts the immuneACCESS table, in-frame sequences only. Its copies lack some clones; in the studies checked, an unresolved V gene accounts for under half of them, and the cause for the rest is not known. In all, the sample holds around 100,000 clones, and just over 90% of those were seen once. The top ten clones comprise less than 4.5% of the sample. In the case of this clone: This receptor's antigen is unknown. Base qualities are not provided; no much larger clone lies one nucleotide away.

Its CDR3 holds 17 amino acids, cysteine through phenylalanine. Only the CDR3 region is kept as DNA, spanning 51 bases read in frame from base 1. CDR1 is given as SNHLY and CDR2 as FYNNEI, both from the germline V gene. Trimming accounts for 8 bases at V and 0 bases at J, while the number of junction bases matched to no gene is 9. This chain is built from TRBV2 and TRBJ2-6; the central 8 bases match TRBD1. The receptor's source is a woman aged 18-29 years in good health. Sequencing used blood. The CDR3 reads CASSGTGYSSGANVLTF. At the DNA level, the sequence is TGTGCCAGCTCCGGGACAGGATATTCCTCTGGGGCCAACGTCCTGACTTTC.